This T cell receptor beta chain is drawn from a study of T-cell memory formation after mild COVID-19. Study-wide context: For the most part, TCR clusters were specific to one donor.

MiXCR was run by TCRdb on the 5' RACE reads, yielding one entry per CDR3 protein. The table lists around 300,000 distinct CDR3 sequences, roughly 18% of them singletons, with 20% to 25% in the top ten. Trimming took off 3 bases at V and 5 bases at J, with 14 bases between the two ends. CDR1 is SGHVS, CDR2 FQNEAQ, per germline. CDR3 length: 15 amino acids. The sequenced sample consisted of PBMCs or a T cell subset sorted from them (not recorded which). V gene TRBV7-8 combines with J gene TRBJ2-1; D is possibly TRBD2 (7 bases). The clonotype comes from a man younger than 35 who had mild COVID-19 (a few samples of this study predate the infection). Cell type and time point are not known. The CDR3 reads CASSFRGALDNEQFF. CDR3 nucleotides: TGTGCCAGCAGCTTTCGGGGGGCATTGGACAATGAGCAGTTCTTC.